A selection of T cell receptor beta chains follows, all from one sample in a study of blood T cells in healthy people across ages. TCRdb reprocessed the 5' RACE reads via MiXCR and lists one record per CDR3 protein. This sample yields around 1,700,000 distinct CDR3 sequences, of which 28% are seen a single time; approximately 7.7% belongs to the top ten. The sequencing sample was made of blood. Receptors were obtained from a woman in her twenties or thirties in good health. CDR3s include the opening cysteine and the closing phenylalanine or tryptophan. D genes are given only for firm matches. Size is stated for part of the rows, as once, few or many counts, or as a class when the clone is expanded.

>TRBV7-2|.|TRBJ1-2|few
TGTGCCAGCAGCTTAGGGGGGCGGGAGGGCTACACCTTC
CASSLGGREGYTF
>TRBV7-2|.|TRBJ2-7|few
TGTGCCAGCAGCTTAGGCAGGGACGACTACGAGCAGTACTTC
CASSLGRDDYEQYF
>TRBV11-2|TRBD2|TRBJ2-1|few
TGTGCCAGCAGGGAAAGACTAGCGGAACGCAATGAGCAGTTCTTC
CASRERLAERNEQFF
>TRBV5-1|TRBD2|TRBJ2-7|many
TGCGCCAGCAGCCGGGGGGGGAGCGGCTACGAGCAGTACTTC
CASSRGGSGYEQYF
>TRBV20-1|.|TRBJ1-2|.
TGCAGTGCTCCCATGGGAAAGAACTATGGCTACACCTTC
CSAPMGKNYGYTF
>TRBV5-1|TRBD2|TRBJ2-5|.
TGCGCCAGCAGGAGTTCAGCGGGAGGGCCAGAGACCCAGTACTTC
CASRSSAGGPETQYF
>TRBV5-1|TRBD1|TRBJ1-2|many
TGCGCCAGCAGCTTGGCCGTCGGACAGGGCAGTGGCTACACCTTC
CASSLAVGQGSGYTF
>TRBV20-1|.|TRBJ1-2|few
TGCAGTGCCCCCATCGGAGGGATGGGGATTTATGGCTACACCTTC
CSAPIGGMGIYGYTF
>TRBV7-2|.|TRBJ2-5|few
TGTGCCAGCAGCTTAGGGTCCGGGACGGGAGAGACCCAGTACTTC
CASSLGSGTGETQYF
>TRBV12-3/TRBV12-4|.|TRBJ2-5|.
TGTACCAGCAGCTCCCTCGGTGCCCAAGAGACCCAGTACTTC
CTSSSLGAQETQYF
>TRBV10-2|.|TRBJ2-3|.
TGCGCCAGCAGGGAGATGGGCACAGATACGCAGTATTTT
CASREMGTDTQYF
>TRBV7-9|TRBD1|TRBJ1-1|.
TGTGCCAGCAGCACCCGGACAGGCCAGAACACTGAAGCTTTCTTT
CASSTRTGQNTEAFF
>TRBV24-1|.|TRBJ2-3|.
TGTGCCACCAGTGATTTGAATCAGGGCACAGATACGCAGTATTTT
CATSDLNQGTDTQYF
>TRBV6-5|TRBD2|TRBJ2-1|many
TGTGCCAGCAGATTTAGCGGGGGGGTCTACAATGAGCAGTTCTTC
CASRFSGGVYNEQFF
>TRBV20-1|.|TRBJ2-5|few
TGCAGTGCTAGAGATTGGAGGGGTGAGGTAGAGACCCAGTACTTC
CSARDWRGEVETQYF
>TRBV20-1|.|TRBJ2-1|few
TGCAGTGCCCAACTTGAGAGCTCCTACAATGAGCAGTTCTTC
CSAQLESSYNEQFF
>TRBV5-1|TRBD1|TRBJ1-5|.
TGCGTCAGCAGCTTTACAGGGGGCGTTCAGCCCCAGCATTTT
CVSSFTGGVQPQHF
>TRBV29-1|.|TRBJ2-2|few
TGCAGCGTTGAGGGCAGTGACACCGGGGAGCTGTTTTTT
CSVEGSDTGELFF
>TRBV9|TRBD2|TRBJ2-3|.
TGTGCCAGCAGCGTAGATAGCGGGAGGACCACAGATACGCAGTATTTT
CASSVDSGRTTDTQYF
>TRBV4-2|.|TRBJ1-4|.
TGTGCCAGCAGCCAAGGGGCGGAGGGCGGGACTAATGAAAAACTGTTTTTT
CASSQGAEGGTNEKLFF
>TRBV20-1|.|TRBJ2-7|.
TGCAGTGCTAGTCTATTAGCGGCCCCTCGGGAGCAGTACTTC
CSASLLAAPREQYF
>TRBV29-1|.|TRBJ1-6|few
TGCAGCGTGTGGGAGGGGGAAGACTATAATTCACCCCTCCACTTT
CSVWEGEDYNSPLHF
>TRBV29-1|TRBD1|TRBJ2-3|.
TGCAGCGCTGAGAAGGGACAGGGTAACCCAGATACGCAGTATTTT
CSAEKGQGNPDTQYF
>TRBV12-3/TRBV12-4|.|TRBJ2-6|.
TGTGCCAGCAGTGGGTTAGGGGGACCGTACTCTAGGGCCAACGTCCTGACTTTC
CASSGLGGPYSRANVLTF
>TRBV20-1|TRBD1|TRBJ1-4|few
TGCAGTGCTGGGGACAGGGTTCGCGAAAAACTGTTTTTT
CSAGDRVREKLFF
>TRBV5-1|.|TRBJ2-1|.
TGCGCCAGCAGAAGTTTGGATCGGGATGAGCAGTTCTTC
CASRSLDRDEQFF
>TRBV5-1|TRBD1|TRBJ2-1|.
TGCGCCAGCAGCCCCTGGACAGGGGGAAATAATGAGCAGTTCTTC
CASSPWTGGNNEQFF
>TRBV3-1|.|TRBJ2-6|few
TGTGCCAGCAGCCATCGTGGGGGGACCTCTGGGGCCAACGTCCTGACTTTC
CASSHRGGTSGANVLTF
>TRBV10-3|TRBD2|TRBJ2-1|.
TGTGCCATCAGTGCCTCCCCGGGGGGGCTAGGTGGTATGGATGAGCAGTTCTTC
CAISASPGGLGGMDEQFF
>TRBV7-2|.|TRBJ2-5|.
TGTGCCAGCAGCTCCCGCCAGGGAATAGCTGAGACCCAGTACTTC
CASSSRQGIAETQYF
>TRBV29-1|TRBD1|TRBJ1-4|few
TGCAGCGCTTCAGACAGGGGGCGATCTAATGAAAAACTGTTTTTT
CSASDRGRSNEKLFF
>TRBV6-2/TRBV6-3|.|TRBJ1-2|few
TGTGCCAGCAACTCGGACAGAACCTATGGCTACACCTTC
CASNSDRTYGYTF